The 18 T cell receptor beta chains below were found in one sample sequenced in a study of blood T cell repertoires in COVID-19 (dated by TCRdb to about 2020). Libraries were built with the immunoSEQ multiplex PCR assay. As stored in TCRdb, this immuneACCESS dataset retains in-frame rearrangements with V and J assigned. A fraction of the clones does not appear; measured against another copy, unresolved V genes explain less than half of the discrepancy, and the remainder lacks a known reason. This sample holds around 70,000 clones; roughly 80% were observed only once. Around 4.8% of the sample goes to the ten largest clones. The source material was peripheral blood. The receptors originated from a woman older than 75 with active or convalescent COVID-19.

This rearrangement joins TRBV4-3 to TRBJ2-5; the D gene is possibly TRBD1 (5 bases). The germline V gene has CDR1 LGHNA and CDR2 YSLEER. The CDR3 consists of 14 residues. The V end was cut by 1 base, the J end by 7 bases, with 13 bases between. The CDR3 DNA sequence: TGCGCCAGCAGCCAAGGCATGGACACGGTGACCCAGTACTTC. It specifies CASSQGMDTVTQYF.

The chain joins TRBV7-8 to TRBJ2-1; 10 bases align to TRBD1. Germline V gives CDR1 SGHVS, CDR2 FQNEAQ. The CDR3 spans 13 residues. The J segment lost 8 bases and the V segment lost 5 bases, leaving 3 bases of the junction unmatched. CDR3 amino acids: CASSRDRGDEQFF. DNA for the CDR3: TGTGCCAGCAGCCGGGACAGGGGTGATGAGCAGTTCTTC.

DNA of the CDR3: TGTGCCAGCAAGCGTGGGAGGGGGTATATGGAAAACACCATATATTTT. Amino acids: CASKRGRGYMENTIYF. J is TRBJ1-3 and V is TRBV7-8; TRBD1 is a possible D gene (6 bases). V was trimmed by 7 bases and J by 6 bases, leaving 22 bases between them. CDR3 length: 16 residues. Germline values: CDR1 SGHVS, CDR2 FQNEAQ.

The rearrangement uses TRBV25-1 and TRBJ2-5; the D is unclear. Germline V gene sequence: CDR1 MGHDK, CDR2 SYGVNS. This CDR3 comprises 12 residues. Trimming took off 8 bases at V and 7 bases at J, with 14 bases between the two ends. CDR3 sequence: CASSNARGTQYF. CDR3 nucleotides: TGTGCCAGCTCCAACGCGCGCGGGACCCAGTACTTC. The variable domain in full, with the rest retrieved from reference TRBV25-1 and TRBJ2-5, is EADIYQTPRYLVIGTGKKITLECSQTMGHDKMYWYQQDPGMELHLIHYSYGVNSTEKGDLSSESTVSRIRTEHFPLTLESARPSHTSQYLCASSNARGTQYFGPGTRLLVL.

The chain joins TRBV6-6 to TRBJ1-4, with 7 bases fitting TRBD1. Germline-derived CDR1 and CDR2 are MNHNY and SVGAGI (reference sequence). Trimming cost V 4 bases and J 8 bases; bases outside gene matches: 10. This CDR3 has 15 amino acids. The CDR3 here is CASSSRQGEGEKLFF. The CDR3 DNA reads TGTGCCAGCAGTTCGCGACAGGGCGAAGGGGAAAAACTGTTTTTT.

The chain recombines TRBV7-2 with TRBJ1-1; tentatively, D is TRBD1 (6 bases). The ends were cut back, 5 bases at V and 1 base at J, with 8 bases in the middle. Germline values: CDR1 SGHTA, CDR2 FQGNSA. This CDR3 contains 13 residues. The CDR3 spells CASSRQENTEAFF. CDR3 bases: TGTGCCAGCAGCCGACAGGAGAACACTGAAGCTTTCTTT.

J is TRBJ2-6 and V is TRBV11-3; the D gene is possibly TRBD2 (5 bases). Between the trimmed V and J ends, which lost 0 bases and 0 bases, there was a span of 12 bases. The CDR3 contains 18 residues. Germline lookup yields CDR1 SGHNT and CDR2 YENEEA. In nucleotides, the CDR3 is TGTGCCAGCAGCTTAGATGTGGGGAGCCGCTCTGGGGCCAACGTCCTGACTTTC. It translates to CASSLDVGSRSGANVLTF.

This chain joins TRBV3-1 (or the pseudogene TRBV3-2) and TRBJ1-3; D not certain. The CDR3 runs to 14 residues. V gave up 2 bases and J gave up 0 bases, with 5 bases separating them. Germline CDR1 and CDR2: LGHDT and YNNKEL (reference sequence). CDR3 bases: TGTGCCAGCAGCCAATGGAGCTCTGGAAACACCATATATTTT. Protein: CASSQWSSGNTIYF.

This clone was observed once. The chain uses TRBV19 and TRBJ2-7, with D unresolved. The germline V and J ends were trimmed by 2 bases and 3 bases, with 14 bases remaining between them. This CDR3 region has 15 residues. Germline-derived CDR1 and CDR2 are LNHDA and SQIVND (reference sequence). The CDR3 DNA reads as TGTGCCAGTAGTATATATGTGACACTGGACTACGAGCAGTACTTC. Its protein product is CASSIYVTLDYEQYF.

The rearrangement uses TRBV6-5 and TRBJ1-5, with 9 bases that match TRBD1. The CDR3 sequence is 15 residues long. After removal of 7 bases from V and 4 bases from J, the junction contained 8 bases not matched to a gene. Germline V gene lookup returns CDR1 MNHEY and CDR2 SVGAGI. This chain's CDR3 is CASKPGQGSNQPQHF. DNA of the CDR3: TGTGCCAGCAAACCCGGACAGGGGTCGAATCAGCCCCAGCATTTT.

This CDR3 is CATSDLPSGNDNEQFF. The CDR3, as DNA: TGTGCCACCAGTGATTTGCCTAGCGGGAATGACAATGAGCAGTTCTTC. The genes are TRBV24-1 and TRBJ2-1, with 9 positions matching TRBD2. Germline loops: CDR1 KGHDR, CDR2 SFDVKD. Trimming cost V 0 bases and J 5 bases; bases outside gene matches: 4. This CDR3 is 16 amino acids long.

The chain recombines TRBV19 with TRBJ2-1; 8 bases line up with TRBD1. CDR3 length equals 14 residues. J lost 7 bases, V lost 1 base, and 3 bases had no gene match. Per the germline V gene, CDR1 is LNHDA and CDR2 is SQIVND (reference sequence). The CDR3 reads CASSIGTGFNEQFF. The CDR3 DNA reads TGTGCCAGTAGTATAGGGACAGGGTTTAATGAGCAGTTCTTC.

J is TRBJ1-5 and V is TRBV6-2 or TRBV6-3; 8 positions agree with TRBD1. Germline loops: CDR1 MNHEY, CDR2 SVGEGT. The CDR3 is made up of 15 amino acids. V lost 5 bases to trimming and J lost 2 bases; unmatched junction nucleotides: 5. The CDR3 sequence: CASSPGGRGNQPQHF. For the CDR3, the DNA is TGTGCCAGCAGTCCAGGGGGCAGGGGCAATCAGCCCCAGCATTTT.

The chain couples TRBV6-1 to TRBJ1-2, with 9 positions matching TRBD1. The CDR3 is 18 amino acids. V was clipped by 3 bases and J by 0 bases; unmatched bases: 11. Germline lookup yields CDR1 MNHNS and CDR2 SASEGT. The CDR3 here is CASSDGTGLSVANYGYTF. The CDR3 DNA is TGTGCCAGCAGTGACGGGACAGGGCTCTCTGTAGCTAACTATGGCTACACCTTC.

V is TRBV2 and J is TRBJ2-1; 10 nucleotides match TRBD2. Germline V CDR1 and CDR2: SNHLY, FYNNEI. The trim removed 6 bases at V and 4 bases at J, leaving 9 bases unmatched. CDR3 length equals 16 residues. CDR3: CASREGLARVYNEQFF. Written as DNA, the CDR3 is TGTGCCAGCAGGGAGGGACTAGCGCGAGTGTACAATGAGCAGTTCTTC.

The gene calls are TRBV9 and TRBJ2-3; D is perhaps TRBD1 (5 bases). The length of the CDR3 is 16 residues. The V end was cut by 4 bases, the J end by 0 bases, with 15 bases between. From germline, CDR1 is SGDLS and CDR2 YYNGEE. The chain's CDR3 is CASSRGLAVSTDTQYF. The CDR3 DNA sequence: TGTGCCAGCAGCAGGGGCCTGGCGGTTAGCACAGATACGCAGTATTTT.

This sequence joins TRBV15 and TRBJ2-2, with D possibly TRBD2 on 6 matching bases. Trimming left V 1 base short and J 9 bases short, with 12 bases between. CDR1 LNHNV and CDR2 YYDKDF come from the germline V gene (reference sequence). This CDR3 has 14 residues. The DNA for the CDR3 is TGTGCCACCAGCAGAGTCGGGGGAAATCGGGAGCTGTTTTTT. Translated: CATSRVGGNRELFF.

The chain couples TRBV7-6 to TRBJ2-5; 11 bases match TRBD2. Looked up from germline, CDR1 is SGHVS and CDR2 is FNYEAQ. Trimming at V came to 2 bases and at J to 7 bases, leaving 6 bases not matched to a gene. The CDR3 consists of 15 residues. CDR3 amino acids: CASSLSVAGGRTQYF. Written as DNA, the CDR3 is TGTGCCAGCAGCTTATCGGTAGCGGGAGGGCGGACCCAGTACTTC.